This is a list of T cell receptor beta chains from one sample in a study of coeliac disease. The protocol was immunoSEQ multiplex PCR, while the TCRdb copy is restricted to in-frame clones and leaves out a portion. The table lists roughly 1,600 clones, 55% to 70% of them singletons. The sample was intraepithelial lymphocytes from the gut. The receptors shown here come from a woman aged 45-59 years with celiac disease on a gluten-free diet. CDR3s include the opening cysteine and the closing phenylalanine or tryptophan. A D gene is named only where the DNA matches it firmly. For some rows the clone size is stated as once, few or many, or as a class when expanded; others skip it.

>TRBV5-1|TRBD1|NA|TRBJ1-3
TGCGCCAGCAGCTTGGGGACAGGGACTGGAAACACCATATATTTT
CASSLGTGTGNTIYF
>TRBV21-1|NA|NA|TRBJ1-1
TGTGCCAGCAGCAAATATAGGCGACAGGGGTATCCGACGAACACTGAAGCTTTCTTT
CASSKYRRQGYPTNTEAFF
>TRBV4-1|NA|few|TRBJ1-4
TGCGCCAGCAGCCAAGTATTGGCAGGGGTTGAAAAACTGTTTTTT
CASSQVLAGVEKLFF
>TRBV9|NA|few|TRBJ2-7
TGTGCCAGCAGCCCCCAAGGGGGATCCTACTCCTACGAGCAGTACTTC
CASSPQGGSYSYEQYF
>TRBV5-4|TRBD1|NA|TRBJ1-2
TGTGCCAGCAGCACGGACAGGGGGGGACGGCGCTACACCTTC
CASSTDRGGRRYTF
>TRBV14|TRBD1|NA|TRBJ2-2
TGTGCCAGCAGCCAAGCTCCGGACAGGGCTAACGGGGAGCTGTTTTTT
CASSQAPDRANGELFF
>TRBV28|NA|NA|TRBJ1-5
TGTGCCAGCAGTTTTCTCTTAAACAATCTCCCCCAGCATTTT
CASSFLLNNLPQHF
>TRBV4-2|NA|NA|TRBJ2-7
TGTGCCAGCAGCCAAGCCTCTAACGGACTCGGCTCCTACGAGCAGTACTTC
CASSQASNGLGSYEQYF
>TRBV2|NA|NA|TRBJ2-1
TGTGCCAGCAGGACTACTTACTACCACAATGAGCAGTTCTTC
CASRTTYYHNEQFF
>TRBV5-1|TRBD2|NA|TRBJ2-1
TGCGCCAGCAGATACGACAGGCTAGCGGGGGGTCGGTACAATGAGCAGTTCTTC
CASRYDRLAGGRYNEQFF
>TRBV2|TRBD2|NA|TRBJ2-2
TGTGCCAGCAGTGTAGGACTAGCGGGGGCTGGGGCCGGGGAGCTGTTTTTT
CASSVGLAGAGAGELFF
>TRBV5-6|NA|once|TRBJ1-5
TGTGCCAGCAGTCGTTCCGCTGGGGGGGCAGATCAGCCCCAGCATTTT
CASSRSAGGADQPQHF
>TRBV2|TRBD2|NA|TRBJ2-5
TGTGCCAGCAGAAGACTAGCGGGGGGATACCAAGAGACCCAGTACTTC
CASRRLAGGYQETQYF
>TRBV6-6|TRBD2|NA|TRBJ2-3
TGTGCCAGCAGCCGACAGCGGGGGGTGAGCACAGATACGCAGTATTTT
CASSRQRGVSTDTQYF
>TRBV7-9|NA|few|TRBJ1-2
TGTGCCAGCAGCTTCGGGGGTGCCCGTGGCTACACCTTC
CASSFGGARGYTF
>TRBV28|NA|few|TRBJ2-7
TGTGCCAGCAGTTTATCAGTCAGGCCCTACGAGCAGTACTTC
CASSLSVRPYEQYF
>TRBV5-1|TRBD1|large|TRBJ1-4
TGCGCCAGCAGCACATTCCCCCGTGGGGACAGGGGGCAGAAGGGTAATGAAAAACTGTTTTTT
CASSTFPRGDRGQKGNEKLFF
>TRBV7-2|NA|NA|TRBJ1-5
TGTGCCAGCAGTTCCTTCAATCAGCCCCAGCATTTT
CASSSFNQPQHF
>TRBV27|NA|NA|TRBJ1-3
TGTGCCAGCAGTATATCAACAGCCACGGCAAAAAACACCATATATTTT
CASSISTATAKNTIYF
>TRBV5-4|NA|once|TRBJ2-1
TGTGCCAGCAGCTTCGCCACAGGAAGCTACAATGAGCAGTTCTTC
CASSFATGSYNEQFF
>TRBV9|TRBD2|NA|TRBJ2-7
TGTGCCAGCAGCGTAGCTACGGGGGGGGCGCGGCCCAACTCCTACGAGCAGTACTTC
CASSVATGGARPNSYEQYF
>TRBV5-4|TRBD1|NA|TRBJ1-2
TGTGCCAGCCGGGACAGGGAGTCCTTTGGCTACACCTTC
CASRDRESFGYTF
>TRBV27|NA|NA|TRBJ2-7
TGTGCCAGCACGGGTGTGGGAGAACAATCCTACGAGCAGTACTTC
CASTGVGEQSYEQYF
>TRBV19|NA|NA|TRBJ1-2
TGTGCCAGTATTACCACGGGGGGGGCGAATGGCTACACCTTC
CASITTGGANGYTF
>TRBV28|NA|NA|TRBJ2-5
TGTGGTTCGGGGAGGGAGACCCAGTACTTC
CGSGRETQYF
>TRBV6-5|TRBD1|large|TRBJ1-2
TGTGCCAGCAGTTACTCGAGGGGTCCAGGGGGCGATGGCTACACCTTC
CASSYSRGPGGDGYTF
>TRBV2|TRBD2|NA|TRBJ2-3
TGTGCCAGCAGTGAAGCACGGGGGGGAAGCGGGGGGCGCACAGATACGCAGTATTTT
CASSEARGGSGGRTDTQYF
>TRBV27|TRBD1|NA|TRBJ1-2
TGTGCCAGCAGGGGACAGCCCTATGGCTACACCTTC
CASRGQPYGYTF
>TRBV2|TRBD1|few|TRBJ1-6
TGTGCCAGCAGCGAGTGGACAGGGGAGCGCTCCTATAATTCACCCCTCCACTTT
CASSEWTGERSYNSPLHF
>TRBV6-5|NA|NA|TRBJ2-7
TGTGCCAGCAGTTACTCGATTACAGGGTCGGGCGAGCAGTACTTC
CASSYSITGSGEQYF
>TRBV5-1|TRBD1|NA|TRBJ1-2
TGCGCCAGCAGTAGGGGGCAGGATAATGGCTACACCTTC
CASSRGQDNGYTF
>TRBV28|NA|few|TRBJ1-6
TGTGCCAGCAGCCTGACCGGGACATCCTATAATTCACCCCTCCACTTT
CASSLTGTSYNSPLHF
>TRBV25-1|TRBD1|few|TRBJ1-6
TGTGCCAGCAATGAGGCAGGGGGCTCACCCCTCCACTTT
CASNEAGGSPLHF
>TRBV5-5|TRBD2|NA|TRBJ2-4
TGTGCCAGCAGCTTGGGAACTAGCGGGGTCAAAAACATTCAGTACTTC
CASSLGTSGVKNIQYF
>TRBV10-3|NA|NA|TRBJ1-1
TGTGCCATCAGTGAAGGCAGGGGCACTGAAGCTTTCTTT
CAISEGRGTEAFF
>TRBV7-3|TRBD1|NA|TRBJ1-2
TGTGCCAGCACCGAGGACAGGGCGGTCGGCTACACCTTC
CASTEDRAVGYTF
>TRBV11-3|TRBD2|NA|TRBJ2-7
TGTGCCAGCAGCCTCGGTTCGGGGGGGAACTACGAGCAGTACTTC
CASSLGSGGNYEQYF
>TRBV5-1|NA|NA|TRBJ1-6
TGCGCCAGCTCGCTATGGTTTTCGTTCTCACCCCTCCACTTT
CASSLWFSFSPLHF
>TRBV2|NA|few|TRBJ2-3
TGTGCCAGCAGTCCGGGATATACGCAGTATTTT
CASSPGYTQYF
>TRBV2|TRBD1|NA|TRBJ1-2
TGTGCCAGCAGTGGACAGGGGGCATCCTATGGCTACACCTTC
CASSGQGASYGYTF